What follows are 10 T cell receptor beta chains derived from one specimen sequenced in a study of response to subunit inactivated influenza vaccine. TCRdb fed the RT-PCR reads into MiXCR, producing one record per CDR3 protein. This table has over 150,000 distinct CDR3 sequences, 9.5% to 12% appearing once. The source material was CD8+ T cells sorted from PBMCs, sampled less than 30 months after vaccination. These receptors came from a man aged 45-69 years who received an inactivated influenza vaccine.

This clonotype was observed a few times. V usage is TRBV4-3 and J usage is TRBJ2-2; TRBD2 aligns across 11 bases. V lost 4 bases to trimming and J lost 4 bases; unmatched junction nucleotides: 11. The CDR3 is made up of 18 amino acids. Germline lookup yields CDR1 LGHNA and CDR2 YSLEER. The CDR3 DNA follows: TGCGCCAGCAGCCCGCGGATTAGACTAGCGGGAAGCACCGGGGAGCTGTTTTTT. Its protein product is CASSPRIRLAGSTGELFF.

This clonotype was found a few times. The rearrangement links TRBV7-9 to TRBJ2-1; no clear D. The germline CDR1 and CDR2 sequences are SEHNR and FQNEAQ (reference sequence). Trimming took 5 bases from V and 0 from J, leaving 11 bases between them. There are 15 residues in the CDR3. The CDR3 bases are TGTGCCAGCAGCGCGACACCGAGCTCCTACAATGAGCAGTTCTTC. This translates into CASSATPSSYNEQFF.

This chain connects TRBV6-2 or TRBV6-3 to TRBJ2-3; 14 bases fit TRBD2. V trimming: 7 bases; J trimming: 1 base; junction bases outside the gene matches: 4. This CDR3 comprises 16 residues. Germline V gene data show CDR1 as MNHEY and CDR2 as SVGEGT. As DNA, the CDR3 is TGTGCCAGCAACTCGGGACTAGCGGGGGGCACAGATACGCAGTATTTT. Translating gives CASNSGLAGGTDTQYF.

The rearrangement uses TRBV28 and TRBJ2-1, with D perhaps TRBD1 (5 bases). Germline V gene data show CDR1 as MDHEN and CDR2 as SYDVKM. The CDR3 loop spans 14 amino acids. The V end lost 7 bases, the J end lost 0 bases, and 10 bases lay between the germline ends. The CDR3: CASIGAFSYNEQFF. Written as DNA, the CDR3 is TGTGCCAGCATAGGGGCCTTCTCCTACAATGAGCAGTTCTTC.

The chain joins TRBV28 to TRBJ2-7, with D perhaps TRBD1 (5 bases). Trimming left V 10 bases short and J 2 bases short, with 6 bases between. Germline lookup yields CDR1 MDHEN and CDR2 SYDVKM. The CDR3 covers 10 residues. CDR3 in amino acids: CATRAYEQYF. The CDR3 DNA reads TGTGCCACCAGGGCCTACGAGCAGTACTTC.

This clonotype was seen a handful of times. For the CDR3, the DNA is TGCGCCAGCAGCCAATTTAGTCGGGCAGGGAGCACAGATACGCAGTATTTT. This sequence encodes CASSQFSRAGSTDTQYF. V gene TRBV4-1 combines with J gene TRBJ2-3; perhaps TRBD1 as D (5 bases). Germline V lookup: CDR1 MGHRA, CDR2 YSYEKL. The CDR3 consists of 17 residues. V was pared by 2 bases and J by 0 bases, with 15 bases between.

The V and J genes are TRBV5-5 and TRBJ2-7; no definite D call. Germline loops: CDR1 SGHKS, CDR2 YYEKEE (reference sequence). The V end lost 4 bases, the J end lost 4 bases, and 6 bases lay between the germline ends. The CDR3 extends over 11 amino acids. The CDR3 nucleotides are TGTGCCAGCAGCGCCACATACGAGCAGTACTTC. It is translated as CASSATYEQYF.

In its sample, this clonotype was seen many times. The CDR3 DNA sequence: TGTGCCATCAGTGGGGCAGGGGGCCTCTACAATGAGCAGTTCTTC. It encodes CAISGAGGLYNEQFF. V and J are TRBV10-3 and TRBJ2-1, with 8 positions matching TRBD1. Germline values: CDR1 ENHRY, CDR2 SYGVKD. CDR3 length: 15 amino acids. Germline trimming cut 4 bases from V and 3 bases from J; bases unmatched to any gene: 5.

This clonotype appeared a few times. The gene calls are TRBV5-1 and TRBJ2-7; TRBD1 matches at 12 bases. With V trimmed by 4 bases and J by 0 bases, 5 bases remained unmatched. Germline lookup yields CDR1 SGHRS and CDR2 YFSETQ. The CDR3 contains 16 residues. This CDR3 reads CASSGGQGAVSYEQYF. In nucleotides, the CDR3 is TGCGCCAGCAGCGGGGGACAGGGGGCTGTCTCCTACGAGCAGTACTTC.

In the case of this clonotype: Mismatch with germline at one junction end may stem from a read error. DNA of the CDR3: TGTGCCAGCAGCGCATTGGGAGGTTCCTACGAGCGGTACTTC. Its protein is CASSALGGSYERYF. This chain connects TRBV9 to TRBJ2-7; D is perhaps TRBD2 (6 bases). Germline assignment: CDR1 SGDLS and CDR2 YYNGEE. This CDR3 spans 14 amino acids.